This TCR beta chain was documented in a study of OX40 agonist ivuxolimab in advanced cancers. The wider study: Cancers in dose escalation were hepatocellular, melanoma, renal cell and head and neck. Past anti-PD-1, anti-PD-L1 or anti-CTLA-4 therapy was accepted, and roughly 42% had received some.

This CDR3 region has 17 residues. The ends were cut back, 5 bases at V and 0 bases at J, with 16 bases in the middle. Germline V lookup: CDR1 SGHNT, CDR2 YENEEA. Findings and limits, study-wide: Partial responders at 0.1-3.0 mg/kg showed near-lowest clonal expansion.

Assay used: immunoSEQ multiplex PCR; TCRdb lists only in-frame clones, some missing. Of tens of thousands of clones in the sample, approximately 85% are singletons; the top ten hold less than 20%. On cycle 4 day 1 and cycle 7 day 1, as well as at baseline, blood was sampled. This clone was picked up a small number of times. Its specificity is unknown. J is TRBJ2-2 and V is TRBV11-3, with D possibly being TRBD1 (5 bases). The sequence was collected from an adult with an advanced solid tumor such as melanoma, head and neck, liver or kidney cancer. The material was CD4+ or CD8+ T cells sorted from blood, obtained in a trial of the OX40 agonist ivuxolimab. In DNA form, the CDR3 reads TGTGCCAGCAGCCACCCGGAAAGGACACCGAACACCGGGGAGCTGTTTTTT. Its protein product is CASSHPERTPNTGELFF.